This is a list of T cell receptor beta chains from one sample in a study of CD4 and CD8 cells across lung adenocarcinoma regions. TCRdb processed the PCR reads anew with MiXCR; each CDR3 protein has one entry. The sample has several thousand distinct CDR3 sequences, approximately 50% seen once. The sequenced material came from CD8+ T cells from the center of a lung tumor. The receptors shown here come from a male donor with lung adenocarcinoma. The CD4 and CD8 labels of this study may be unreliable. Each CDR3 is given with its conserved first and last residue. Fields, in order: J gene, V gene, clone size, CDR3 protein. Clone size is stated in some rows and not others, as once, few, many or a class when expanded.

j_gene: TRBJ2-1
v_gene: TRBV27
abundance: few
CDR3aa: CASGGRARGRGEQFF

j_gene: TRBJ2-1
v_gene: TRBV6-1
abundance: .
CDR3aa: CASSVTYDEQFF

j_gene: TRBJ2-5
v_gene: TRBV7-2
abundance: medium-sized
CDR3aa: CASSSRGVYNEQYF

j_gene: TRBJ1-2
v_gene: TRBV7-2
abundance: medium-sized
CDR3aa: CASSFGQTGGAGYGYTF

j_gene: TRBJ2-3
v_gene: TRBV6-1
abundance: .
CDR3aa: CARSEGWGVTDTQYF

j_gene: TRBJ1-2
v_gene: TRBV6-1
abundance: few
CDR3aa: CASSGGQGKGAYGYTF

j_gene: TRBJ2-4
v_gene: TRBV6-2/TRBV6-3
abundance: .
CDR3aa: CASSSGSLATDTQYF

j_gene: TRBJ2-3
v_gene: TRBV6-2/TRBV6-3
abundance: .
CDR3aa: CATETGISDTQYF

j_gene: TRBJ2-1
v_gene: TRBV6-1
abundance: .
CDR3aa: CASRTGAYNEQFF

j_gene: .
v_gene: TRBV6-1
abundance: medium-sized
CDR3aa: CASSALGSPPYEQYF

j_gene: TRBJ2-3
v_gene: TRBV27
abundance: .
CDR3aa: CASSTSWSSGSMYTQYF

j_gene: TRBJ2-4
v_gene: TRBV7-2
abundance: .
CDR3aa: CASSFGHGAWVQYF

j_gene: TRBJ2-5
v_gene: TRBV6-1
abundance: .
CDR3aa: CASSEWALDPDTQYF

j_gene: TRBJ2-1
v_gene: TRBV6-1
abundance: medium-sized
CDR3aa: CASSLTSSDYNEQFF

j_gene: TRBJ2-1
v_gene: TRBV10-3
abundance: .
CDR3aa: CAIKEREGGEQFF

j_gene: TRBJ2-1
v_gene: TRBV27
abundance: large
CDR3aa: CASSLSTGVGETQFF

j_gene: TRBJ2-1
v_gene: TRBV6-1
abundance: few
CDR3aa: CASSDWAGGYNEQFF

j_gene: TRBJ2-3
v_gene: TRBV6-5
abundance: .
CDR3aa: CASSYSGQGTDTQYF

j_gene: .
v_gene: TRBV27
abundance: medium-sized
CDR3aa: CASSFTANSYEQYF

j_gene: TRBJ2-3
v_gene: TRBV6-1
abundance: .
CDR3aa: CASSEGVLVTDTQYF

j_gene: TRBJ2-1
v_gene: TRBV6-5
abundance: .
CDR3aa: CASSYTGQPAYNEQFF

j_gene: TRBJ2-5
v_gene: TRBV10-3
abundance: .
CDR3aa: CAISGARGGGSDADTQYF

j_gene: .
v_gene: TRBV6-1
abundance: medium-sized
CDR3aa: CASLRDRGVNEQYF

j_gene: TRBJ2-5
v_gene: TRBV27
abundance: .
CDR3aa: CASSSRLAGGPETQYF

j_gene: .
v_gene: TRBV6-1
abundance: .
CDR3aa: CASRGGVSQNTQYF

j_gene: .
v_gene: TRBV6-5
abundance: .
CDR3aa: CASSHSTSGETQYF